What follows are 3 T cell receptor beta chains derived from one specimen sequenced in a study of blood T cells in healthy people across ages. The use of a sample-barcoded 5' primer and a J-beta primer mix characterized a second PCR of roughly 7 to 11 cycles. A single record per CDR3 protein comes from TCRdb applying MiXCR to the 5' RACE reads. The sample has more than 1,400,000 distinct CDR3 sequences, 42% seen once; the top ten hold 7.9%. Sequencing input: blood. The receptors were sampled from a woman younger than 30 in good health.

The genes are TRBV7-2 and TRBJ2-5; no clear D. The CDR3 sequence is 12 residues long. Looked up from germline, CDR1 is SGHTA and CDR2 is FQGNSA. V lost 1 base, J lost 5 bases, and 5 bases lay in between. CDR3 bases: TGTGCCAGCAGCTTAGTCTGGGAGACCCAGTACTTC. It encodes CASSLVWETQYF.

CDR3 DNA: TGTGCCAGCAGCTTAGGAGGGGCCTATTTCTCCGGGGAGCTGTTTTTT. As protein: CASSLGGAYFSGELFF. The chain joins TRBV7-3 to TRBJ2-2; D possibly corresponds to TRBD2 (6 bases). Germline CDR1 reads SGHTA; CDR2 reads FQGTGA. The CDR3 runs to 16 residues. Between the trimmed V and J ends, which lost 2 bases and 6 bases, there was a span of 16 bases.

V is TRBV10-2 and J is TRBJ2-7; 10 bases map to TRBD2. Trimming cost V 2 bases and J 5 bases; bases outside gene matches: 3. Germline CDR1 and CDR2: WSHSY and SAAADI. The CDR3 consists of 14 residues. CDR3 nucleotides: TGCGCCAGCAGTGAGACTAGCGGGATTCACGAGCAGTACTTC. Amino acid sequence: CASSETSGIHEQYF.